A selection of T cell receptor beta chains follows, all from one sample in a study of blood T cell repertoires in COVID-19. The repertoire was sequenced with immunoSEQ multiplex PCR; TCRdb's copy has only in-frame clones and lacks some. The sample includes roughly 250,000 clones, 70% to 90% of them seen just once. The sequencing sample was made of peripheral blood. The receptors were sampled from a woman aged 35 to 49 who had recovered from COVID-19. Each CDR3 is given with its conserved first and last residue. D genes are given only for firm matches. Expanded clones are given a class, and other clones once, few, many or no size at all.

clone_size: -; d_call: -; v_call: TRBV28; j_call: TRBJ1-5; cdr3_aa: CASSFGQPQHF; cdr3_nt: TGTGCCAGCAGTTTTGGCCAGCCCCAGCATTTT
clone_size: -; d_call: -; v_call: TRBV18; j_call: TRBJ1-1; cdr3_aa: CASSPSTGTEAFF; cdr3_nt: TGTGCCAGCTCACCTTCGACAGGCACTGAAGCTTTCTTT
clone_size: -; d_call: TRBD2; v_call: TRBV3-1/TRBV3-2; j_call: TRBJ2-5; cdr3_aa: CASKIASGGKTQYF; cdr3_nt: TGTGCCAGCAAGATTGCTAGCGGGGGAAAGACCCAGTACTTC
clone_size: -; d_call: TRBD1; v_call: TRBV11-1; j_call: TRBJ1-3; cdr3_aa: CASRSSGTAGNTIYF; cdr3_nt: TGTGCCAGCAGATCTTCCGGGACAGCTGGAAACACCATATATTTT
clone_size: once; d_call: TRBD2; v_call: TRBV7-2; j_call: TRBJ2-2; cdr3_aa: CASSLDPAGATNTGELFF; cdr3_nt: TGTGCCAGCAGCTTAGACCCAGCGGGAGCTACGAACACCGGGGAGCTGTTTTTT
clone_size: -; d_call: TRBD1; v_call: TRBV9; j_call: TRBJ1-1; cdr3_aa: CASSVQGARTEAFF; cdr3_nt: TGTGCCAGCAGCGTACAGGGGGCCAGAACTGAAGCTTTCTTT
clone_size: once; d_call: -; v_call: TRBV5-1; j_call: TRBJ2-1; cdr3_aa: CASSPGLAQVEQFF; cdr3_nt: TGCGCCAGCAGCCCGGGACTTGCCCAGGTGGAGCAGTTCTTC
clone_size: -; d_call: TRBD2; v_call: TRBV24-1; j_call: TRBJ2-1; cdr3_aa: CATSDGPGLAGGPTYNEQFF; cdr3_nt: TGTGCCACCAGTGATGGGCCGGGACTAGCGGGGGGCCCTACCTACAATGAGCAGTTCTTC
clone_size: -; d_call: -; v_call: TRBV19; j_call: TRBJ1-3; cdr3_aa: CASINSQGSGNTIYF; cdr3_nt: TGTGCCAGTATTAACTCACAGGGCTCTGGAAACACCATATATTTT
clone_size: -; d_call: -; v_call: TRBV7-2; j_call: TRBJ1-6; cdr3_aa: CASSLGGGTDSPLHF; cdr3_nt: TGTGCCAGCAGCTTAGGGGGGGGGACTGACTCACCCCTCCACTTT
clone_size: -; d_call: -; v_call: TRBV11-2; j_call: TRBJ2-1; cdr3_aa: CASSPSGLSYNEQFF; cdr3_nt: TGTGCCAGCAGCCCCTCAGGCCTCTCCTACAATGAGCAGTTCTTC
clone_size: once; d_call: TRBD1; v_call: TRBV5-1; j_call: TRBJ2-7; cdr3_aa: CASSLAVGGQSSYEQYF; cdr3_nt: TGCGCCAGCAGCTTGGCCGTTGGGGGACAGAGCTCCTACGAGCAGTACTTC
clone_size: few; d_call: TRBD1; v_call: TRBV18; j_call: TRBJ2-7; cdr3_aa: CASSPRGRGNVEQYF; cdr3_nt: TGTGCCAGCTCACCCCGGGGCAGGGGGAACGTCGAGCAGTACTTC
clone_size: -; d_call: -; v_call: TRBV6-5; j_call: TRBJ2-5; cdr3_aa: CASSRGTRDQETQYF; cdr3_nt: TGTGCCAGCAGTAGGGGGACCAGGGATCAAGAGACCCAGTACTTC
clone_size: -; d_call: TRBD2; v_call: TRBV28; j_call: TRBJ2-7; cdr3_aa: CASSSEGVLAGATYEQYF; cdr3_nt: TGTGCCAGCAGTTCTGAGGGGGTACTAGCGGGAGCTACCTACGAGCAGTACTTC
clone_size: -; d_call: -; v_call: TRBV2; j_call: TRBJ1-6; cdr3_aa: CASSEQGRNSPLHF; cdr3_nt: TGTGCCAGCAGTGAACAGGGTCGTAATTCACCCCTCCACTTT
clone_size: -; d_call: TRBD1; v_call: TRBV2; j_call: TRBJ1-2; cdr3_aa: CASMRQGSFSYGYTF; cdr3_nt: TGTGCCAGCATGAGACAGGGAAGTTTTAGCTATGGCTACACCTTC
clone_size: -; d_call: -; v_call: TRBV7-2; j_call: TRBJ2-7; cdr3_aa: CASSLAGREQYF; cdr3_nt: TGTGCCAGCAGCTTAGCGGGCAGGGAGCAGTACTTC
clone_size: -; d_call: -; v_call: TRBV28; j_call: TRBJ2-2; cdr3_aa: CASSLFGIDFTGELFF; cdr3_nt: TGTGCCAGCAGCTTATTTGGCATAGACTTCACCGGGGAGCTGTTTTTT
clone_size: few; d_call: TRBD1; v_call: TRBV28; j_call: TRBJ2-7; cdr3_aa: CASSSKTGWRNEQYF; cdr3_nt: TGTGCCAGCAGCTCCAAGACAGGGTGGCGTAACGAGCAGTACTTC
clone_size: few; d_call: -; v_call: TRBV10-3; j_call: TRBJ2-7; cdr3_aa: CAISEWETGNYEQYF; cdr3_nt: TGTGCCATCAGTGAGTGGGAAACAGGGAACTACGAGCAGTACTTC
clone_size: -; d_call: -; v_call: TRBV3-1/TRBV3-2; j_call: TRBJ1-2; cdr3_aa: CASSLGHGRTYGYTF; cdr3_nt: TGTGCCAGCAGCCTGGGACACGGAAGAACCTATGGCTACACCTTC
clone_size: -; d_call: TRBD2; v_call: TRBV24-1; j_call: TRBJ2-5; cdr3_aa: CATSGAGGQETQYF; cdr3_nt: TGTGCCACCAGTGGTGCGGGGGGGCAAGAGACCCAGTACTTC
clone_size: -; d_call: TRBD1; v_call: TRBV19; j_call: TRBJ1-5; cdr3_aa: CASSIWGQGSFSNQPQHF; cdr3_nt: TGTGCCAGTAGTATTTGGGGACAGGGGTCTTTTAGCAATCAGCCCCAGCATTTT
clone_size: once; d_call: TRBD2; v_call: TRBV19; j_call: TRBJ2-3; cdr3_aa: CASSRTGTSGSVFDTQYF; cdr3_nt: TGTGCCAGTTCCCGAACTGGGACTAGCGGGAGTGTATTCGATACGCAGTATTTT
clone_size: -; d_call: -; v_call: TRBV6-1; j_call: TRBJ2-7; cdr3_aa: CASSDSRGRNEQYF; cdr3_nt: TGTGCCAGCAGTGATTCCAGGGGCAGAAACGAGCAGTACTTC
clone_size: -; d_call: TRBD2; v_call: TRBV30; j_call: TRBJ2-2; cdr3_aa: CAWRPGLADTGELFF; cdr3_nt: TGTGCCTGGAGACCGGGACTAGCAGACACCGGGGAGCTGTTTTTT
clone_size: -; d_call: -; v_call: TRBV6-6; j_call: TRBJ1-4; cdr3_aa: CASSLVGGEKLFF; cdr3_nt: TGTGCCAGCAGTTTAGTAGGCGGGGAAAAACTGTTTTTT
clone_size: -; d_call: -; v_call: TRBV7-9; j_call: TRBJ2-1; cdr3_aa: CASSLSREPYNEQFF; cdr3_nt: TGTGCCAGCAGCTTATCCAGGGAACCCTACAATGAGCAGTTCTTC
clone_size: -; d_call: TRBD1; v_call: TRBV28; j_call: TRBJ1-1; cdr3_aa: CASRQGGKAEAFF; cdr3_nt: TGTGCCAGCAGACAGGGGGGCAAGGCTGAAGCTTTCTTT
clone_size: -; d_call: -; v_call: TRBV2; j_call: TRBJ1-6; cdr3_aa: CASMSQYNSPLHF; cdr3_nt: TGTGCCAGCATGTCTCAGTATAATTCACCCCTCCACTTT
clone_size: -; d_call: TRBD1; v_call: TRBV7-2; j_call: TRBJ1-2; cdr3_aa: CASSSVQGANGYTF; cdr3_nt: TGTGCCAGCAGCTCAGTACAGGGGGCAAATGGCTACACCTTC
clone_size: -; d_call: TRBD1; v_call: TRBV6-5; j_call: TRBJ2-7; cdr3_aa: CASSSLSGTGTHEQYF; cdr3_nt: TGTGCCAGCAGTTCACTATCCGGGACAGGGACCCACGAGCAGTACTTC
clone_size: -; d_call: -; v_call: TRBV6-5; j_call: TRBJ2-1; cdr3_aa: CASSLARGSANEQFF; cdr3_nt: TGTGCCAGCAGTTTGGCCAGGGGCTCCGCCAATGAGCAGTTCTTC
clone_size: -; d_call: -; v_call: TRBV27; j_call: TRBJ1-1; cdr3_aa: CASSLMGQPRRNTEAFF; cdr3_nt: TGTGCCAGCAGTTTGATGGGACAACCACGGCGGAACACTGAAGCTTTCTTT
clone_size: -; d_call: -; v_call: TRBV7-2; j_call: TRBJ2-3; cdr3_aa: CASSLVLAWDTQYF; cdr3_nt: TGTGCCAGCAGCTTAGTTTTGGCTTGGGATACGCAGTATTTT
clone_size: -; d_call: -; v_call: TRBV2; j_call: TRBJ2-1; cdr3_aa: CASSDQGTAGNEQFF; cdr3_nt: TGTGCCAGCAGTGATCAGGGGACCGCGGGTAATGAGCAGTTCTTC
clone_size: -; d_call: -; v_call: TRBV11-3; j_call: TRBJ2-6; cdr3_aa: CASSRFPGYGANVLTF; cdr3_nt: TGTGCCAGCAGCCGTTTCCCGGGTTACGGGGCCAACGTCCTGACTTTC
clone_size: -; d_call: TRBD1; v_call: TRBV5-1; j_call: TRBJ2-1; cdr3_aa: CASSSQGWSYNEQFF; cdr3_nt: TGCGCCAGCAGCTCACAGGGGTGGTCCTACAATGAGCAGTTCTTC
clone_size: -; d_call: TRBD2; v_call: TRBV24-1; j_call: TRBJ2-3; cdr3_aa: CATSDLSSGSTDTQYF; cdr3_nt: TGTGCCACCAGTGATTTGTCTAGCGGGAGCACAGATACGCAGTATTTT
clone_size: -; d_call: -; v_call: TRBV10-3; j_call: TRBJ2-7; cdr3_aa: CAISRESSYEQYF; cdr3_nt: TGTGCCATCAGTCGGGAATCCTCCTACGAGCAGTACTTC
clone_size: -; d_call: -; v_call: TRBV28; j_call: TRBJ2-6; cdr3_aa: CASSLTGSSGANVLTF; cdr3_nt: TGTGCCAGCAGTTTAACAGGTAGCTCTGGGGCCAACGTCCTGACTTTC
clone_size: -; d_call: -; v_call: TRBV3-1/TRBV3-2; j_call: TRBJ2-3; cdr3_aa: CASSQMARGSTDTQYF; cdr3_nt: TGTGCCAGCAGCCAAATGGCGCGGGGTAGCACAGATACGCAGTATTTT
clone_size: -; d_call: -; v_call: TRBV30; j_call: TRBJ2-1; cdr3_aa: CAWSGVVSYNEQFF; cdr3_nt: TGTGCCTGGAGTGGAGTAGTCTCCTACAATGAGCAGTTCTTC
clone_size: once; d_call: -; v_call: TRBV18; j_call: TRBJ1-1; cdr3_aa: CASSPRQENTEAFF; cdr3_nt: TGTGCCAGCTCACCGAGACAGGAGAACACTGAAGCTTTCTTT